One and the same sample provided the 11 T cell receptor beta chains below, sequenced in a study of T cells in Graves' hyperthyroidism and ophthalmopathy. Regions amplified from RNA transcripts were the TCR beta CDR3 regions. HTBI primers were employed in a first-round RT-PCR of the TCR CDR3. TCRdb itself ran the multiplex PCR reads through MiXCR, one entry per CDR3 protein. Counted here are about 760,000 distinct CDR3 sequences, 30% to 40% occurring once; the ten biggest clones make up 30% to 40%. Sequenced sample: blood. These receptors came from a woman between 40 and 55 years old with Graves' hyperthyroidism.

This rearrangement joins TRBV7-8 to TRBJ1-5, with TRBD1 as a possible D gene (5 bases). The CDR3 loop spans 16 amino acids. Trimming removed 2 bases at V and 7 bases at J, with 18 bases between. CDR1 and CDR2 from the germline V gene are SGHVS and FQNEAQ. CDR3 sequence (DNA): TGTGCCAGCAGCTTAAGTGAGACAGTAGGCGGGCAGCCCCAGCATTTT. Amino acids: CASSLSETVGGQPQHF.

About this clonotype itself: A much larger clone differs by one base, so this may be a read error. The chain is built from TRBV9 and TRBJ1-3; D is unclear. The CDR3 length is 15 residues. Trimming took 2 bases from V and 0 from J, leaving 9 bases between them. Germline V gives CDR1 SGDLS, CDR2 YYNGEE. CDR3 region: CASSVQSSSGNTIYF. The CDR3 DNA reads as TGTGCCAGCAGCGTCCAGTCTTCCTCTGGAAACACCATATATTTT.

In this sample, this clonotype turned up once. V and J are TRBV20-1 and TRBJ2-5; the D gene is possibly TRBD2 (7 bases). Trimming cost V 6 bases and J 3 bases, with 17 bases left between them. This CDR3 has 14 residues. The V gene's germline CDR1 is DFQATT and CDR2 SNEGSKA (reference sequence). The CDR3 nucleotides are TGCAGTGCCGCTCCAGGGGAGGGGAAAGAGACCCAGTACTTC. It is translated as CSAAPGEGKETQYF.

This chain links TRBV7-9 with TRBJ1-5, with 7 bases lining up with TRBD1. The CDR3 is 17 residues long. V was clipped by 1 base and J by 3 bases; unmatched bases: 9. Germline V gene sequence: CDR1 SEHNR, CDR2 FQNEAQ (reference sequence). The CDR3 spells CASSLVHRDRPNQPQHF. CDR3 DNA: TGTGCCAGCAGCTTAGTCCACCGGGACAGACCCAATCAGCCCCAGCATTTT.

This clonotype was recorded many times. The genes are TRBV11-2 and TRBJ2-7; unclear D gene. CDR1 SGHAT and CDR2 FQNNGV come from the germline V gene. This CDR3 region has 14 residues. V was trimmed by 2 bases and J by 3 bases, leaving 11 bases between them. The CDR3 spells CASSLRMGDYEQYF. The CDR3, as DNA: TGTGCCAGCAGCTTACGAATGGGCGACTACGAGCAGTACTTC. The whole variable domain, filled in from reference TRBV11-2 and TRBJ2-7, reads EAGVAQSPRYKIIEKRQSVAFWCNPISGHATLYWYQQILGQGPKLLIQFQNNGVVDDSQLPKDRFSAERLKGVDSTLKIQPAKLEDSAVYLCASSLRMGDYEQYFGPGTRLTVT.

This clonotype was recorded many times. The rearrangement links TRBV7-2 to TRBJ2-7; 7 bases are shared with TRBD2. V shed 0 bases, J shed 6 bases, and the junction held 8 bases outside the gene matches. CDR3 length equals 15 residues. Germline V gene sequence: CDR1 SGHTA, CDR2 FQGNSA. The CDR3 sequence is CASSLASGGRSEQYF. DNA for the CDR3: TGTGCCAGCAGCTTAGCATCCGGGGGGAGGTCCGAGCAGTACTTC.

Only a few counts were recorded for this clonotype. The rearrangement links TRBV7-9 to TRBJ2-3, with D hard to call. The V gene lost 6 bases and the J gene lost 0 bases, with 7 bases spanning the gap. The CDR3 consists of 13 residues. The germline V gene encodes CDR1 SEHNR and CDR2 FQNEAQ (reference sequence). The chain's CDR3 is CASSPSSTDTQYF. The CDR3 bases are TGTGCCAGCAGTCCCTCTAGCACAGATACGCAGTATTTT.

The chain has TRBV20-1 and TRBJ1-5; D gene uncertain. CDR1 and CDR2 from the germline V gene are DFQATT and SNEGSKA (reference sequence). The CDR3 runs to 14 residues. V was clipped by 5 bases and J by 3 bases, with 14 bases between them. The DNA of the CDR3 is TGCAGTGCTTTCCGGGAGGCCCCCAATCAGCCCCAGCATTTT. It codes for CSAFREAPNQPQHF.

Turning to this clonotype: Its ends do not fully match the called genes, so a read error is possible. This chain connects TRBV10-3 to TRBJ1-3; D is unclear. The CDR3 has 18 residues. The germline V gene encodes CDR1 ENHRY and CDR2 SYGVKD. In DNA, the CDR3 is TGTGCCAGCAGTTACTCACCCAGGCCGGGTTTAACTGGAAACACCATATATTTT. This sequence encodes CASSYSPRPGLTGNTIYF.

In its sample, this clonotype was seen a few times. V is TRBV7-9 and J is TRBJ2-7; D not certain. V lost 8 bases and J 2 bases, leaving 16 bases between the germline ends. The CDR3 covers 14 residues. Per the germline V gene, CDR1 is SEHNR and CDR2 is FQNEAQ (reference sequence). The CDR3 loop is CASSPPGPAYEQYF. The CDR3 DNA reads as TGTGCCAGCTCACCACCCGGGCCGGCCTACGAGCAGTACTTC.

Concerning this clonotype itself: This CDR3 is missing its conserved last phenylalanine or tryptophan, likely due to a read error. V usage is TRBV12-3 or TRBV12-4 and J usage is TRBJ1-2; the D is unclear. The V end was cut by 6 bases, the J end by 6 bases, with 14 bases between. The CDR3 covers 13 residues. CDR3 sequence: CASRLGWVHGYTI. The CDR3 nucleotides are TGTGCCAGCAGGCTCGGATGGGTCCATGGCTACACCATC.